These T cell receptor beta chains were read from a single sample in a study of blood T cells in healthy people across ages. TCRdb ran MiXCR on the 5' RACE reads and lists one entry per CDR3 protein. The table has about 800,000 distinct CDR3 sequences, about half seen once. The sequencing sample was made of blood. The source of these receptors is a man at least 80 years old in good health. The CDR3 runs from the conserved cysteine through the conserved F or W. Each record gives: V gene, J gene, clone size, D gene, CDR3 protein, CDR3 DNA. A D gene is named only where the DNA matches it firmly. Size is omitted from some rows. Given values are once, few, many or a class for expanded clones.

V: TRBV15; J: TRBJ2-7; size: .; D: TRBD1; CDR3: CATSSRTGSEQYF; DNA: TGTGCCACCAGCAGCAGGACAGGGAGCGAGCAGTACTTC
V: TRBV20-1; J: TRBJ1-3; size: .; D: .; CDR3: CSASERGAIYF; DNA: TGCAGTGCTAGCGAAAGGGGCGCCATATATTTT
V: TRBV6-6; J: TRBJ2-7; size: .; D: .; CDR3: CASSYGQIYEQYF; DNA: TGTGCCAGCAGTTACGGGCAGATCTACGAGCAGTACTTC
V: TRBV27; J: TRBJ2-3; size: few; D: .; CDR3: CASSGVTGDTDTQYF; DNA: TGTGCCAGCAGTGGGGTTACGGGGGATACAGATACGCAGTATTTT
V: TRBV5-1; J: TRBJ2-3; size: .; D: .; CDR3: CASCTGQSTDTQYF; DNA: TGCGCCAGCTGCACAGGGCAGAGCACAGATACGCAGTATTTT
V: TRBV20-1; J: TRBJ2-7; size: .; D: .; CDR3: CSAREGQGTPYEQYF; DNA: TGCAGTGCTAGAGAAGGCCAGGGCACACCCTACGAGCAGTACTTC
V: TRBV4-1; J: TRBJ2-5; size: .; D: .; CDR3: CASSLTLIGPGTTQETQYF; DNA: TGCGCCAGCAGCCTCACGCTAATCGGACCCGGGACAACACAAGAGACCCAGTACTTC
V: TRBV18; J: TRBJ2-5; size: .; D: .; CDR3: CASLSLQETQYF; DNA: TGTGCCAGCCTCTCCCTGCAAGAGACCCAGTACTTC
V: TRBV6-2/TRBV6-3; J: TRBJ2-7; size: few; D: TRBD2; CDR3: CASKEDSGIYEQYF; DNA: TGTGCCAGCAAGGAAGATAGCGGGATCTACGAGCAGTACTTC
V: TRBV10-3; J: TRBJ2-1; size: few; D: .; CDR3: CAISDRKGGGTYNEQFF; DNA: TGTGCCATCAGTGATCGAAAGGGAGGGGGCACCTACAATGAGCAGTTCTTC
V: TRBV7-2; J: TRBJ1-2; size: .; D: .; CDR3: CASSLYFGYTF; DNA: TGTGCCAGCAGCCTATATTTTGGCTACACCTTC
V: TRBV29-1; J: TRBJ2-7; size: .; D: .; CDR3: CSVEVTSNEQYF; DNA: TGCAGCGTTGAAGTAACGAGCAACGAGCAGTACTTC
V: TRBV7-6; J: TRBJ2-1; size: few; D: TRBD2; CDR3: CASSPERRLAVYNEQFF; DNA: TGTGCCAGCAGCCCAGAAAGGCGACTAGCGGTGTACAATGAGCAGTTCTTC
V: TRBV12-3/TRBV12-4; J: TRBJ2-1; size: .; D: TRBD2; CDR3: CASSFWGIAGKRGDSYNEQFF; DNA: TGTGCCAGCAGTTTCTGGGGGATAGCGGGAAAGAGAGGGGACTCCTACAATGAGCAGTTCTTC
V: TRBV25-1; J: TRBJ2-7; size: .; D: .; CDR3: CAAGSSYEQYF; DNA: TGTGCCGCAGGGAGCTCCTACGAGCAGTACTTC
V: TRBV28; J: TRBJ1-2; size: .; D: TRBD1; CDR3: CASEHSGTGGDNGYTF; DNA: TGTGCCAGCGAGCATTCCGGGACAGGGGGCGATAATGGCTACACCTTC
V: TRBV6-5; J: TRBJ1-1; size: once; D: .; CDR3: CASSTFRDKNAEAFF; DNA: TGTGCCAGCAGTACTTTCCGGGACAAGAACGCTGAAGCTTTCTTT
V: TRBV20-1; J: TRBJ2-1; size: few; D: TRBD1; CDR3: CSARDGTGNSYNEQFF; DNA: TGCAGTGCTAGAGATGGGACAGGGAACTCCTACAATGAGCAGTTCTTC
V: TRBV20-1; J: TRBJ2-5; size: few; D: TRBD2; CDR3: CSARPTSGSGETQYF; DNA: TGCAGTGCTAGACCGACTAGCGGGAGCGGAGAGACCCAGTACTTC
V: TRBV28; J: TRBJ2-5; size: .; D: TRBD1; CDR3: CASSSRGRRKQETQYF; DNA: TGTGCCAGCAGTTCCAGGGGGCGCCGGAAACAAGAGACCCAGTACTTC
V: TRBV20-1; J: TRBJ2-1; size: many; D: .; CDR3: CSAAPPRAFYNEQFF; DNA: TGCAGTGCTGCCCCCCCCAGGGCATTCTACAATGAGCAGTTCTTC
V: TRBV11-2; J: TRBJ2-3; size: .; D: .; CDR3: CASNQRVSGTDTQYF; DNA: TGTGCCAGCAACCAGAGGGTTTCGGGCACAGATACGCAGTATTTT
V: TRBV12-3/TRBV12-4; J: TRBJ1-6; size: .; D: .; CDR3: CASSVQGQAPLHF; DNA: TGTGCCAGCAGTGTACAGGGTCAGGCACCCCTCCACTTT
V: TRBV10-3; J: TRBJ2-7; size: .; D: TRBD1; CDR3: CAIRRTGGDYEQYF; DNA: TGTGCCATCAGGAGGACAGGGGGCGATTACGAGCAGTACTTC
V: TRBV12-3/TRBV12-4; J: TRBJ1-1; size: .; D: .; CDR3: CASSFVGRGDTEAFF; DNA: TGTGCCAGCAGTTTCGTAGGCCGGGGGGACACTGAAGCTTTCTTT
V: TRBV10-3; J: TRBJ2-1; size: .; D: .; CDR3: CAAMPRDSSYNEQFF; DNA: TGTGCCGCGATGCCCCGGGACTCATCCTACAATGAGCAGTTCTTC
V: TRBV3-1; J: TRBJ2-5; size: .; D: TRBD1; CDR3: CASSQAAGTAQETQYF; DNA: TGTGCCAGCAGCCAAGCAGCCGGGACAGCCCAAGAGACCCAGTACTTC
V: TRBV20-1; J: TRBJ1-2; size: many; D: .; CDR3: CSAREEGSDYGYTF; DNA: TGCAGTGCTAGAGAGGAAGGGTCGGACTATGGCTACACCTTC
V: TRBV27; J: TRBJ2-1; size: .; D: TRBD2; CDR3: CASSLLLAGGPNEQFF; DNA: TGTGCCAGCAGTTTATTACTAGCGGGGGGGCCCAATGAGCAGTTCTTC
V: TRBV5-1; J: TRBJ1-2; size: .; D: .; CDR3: CASSGGRDDYGYTF; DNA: TGCGCCAGCAGCGGAGGGCGGGACGACTATGGCTACACCTTC
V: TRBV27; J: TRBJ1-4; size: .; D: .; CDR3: CASSSQRGSNEKLFF; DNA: TGTGCCAGCAGTTCACAGCGGGGATCTAATGAAAAATTGTTTTTT
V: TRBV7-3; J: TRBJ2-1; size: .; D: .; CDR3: CASSFAASSYNEQFF; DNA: TGTGCCAGCAGCTTTGCCGCGAGCTCCTACAATGAGCAGTTCTTC
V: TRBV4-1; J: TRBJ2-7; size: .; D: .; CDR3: CASSQGVRGRLHNNEQYF; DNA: TGCGCCAGCAGCCAAGGAGTGAGGGGAAGACTTCACAACAATGAGCAGTACTTC
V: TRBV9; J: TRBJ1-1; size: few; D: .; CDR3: CASSVAGGGATEAFF; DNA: TGTGCCAGCAGCGTAGCCGGGGGGGGCGCCACTGAAGCTTTCTTT
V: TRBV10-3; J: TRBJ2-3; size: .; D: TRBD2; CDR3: CAITGYGGSTDTQYF; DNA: TGTGCCATCACGGGGTACGGGGGGAGCACAGATACGCAGTATTTT
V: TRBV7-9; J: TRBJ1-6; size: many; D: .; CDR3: CASSPQGRNSPLHF; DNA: TGTGCCAGCAGTCCGCAGGGGAGGAATTCACCCCTCCACTTT
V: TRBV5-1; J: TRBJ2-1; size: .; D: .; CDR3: CASSLGTTQGEQFF; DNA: TGCGCCAGCAGCTTAGGGACAACCCAGGGTGAGCAGTTCTTC
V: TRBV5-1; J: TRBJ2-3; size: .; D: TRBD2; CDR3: CASSYGLAGRSTDTQYF; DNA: TGCGCCAGCAGCTACGGACTAGCGGGACGGAGCACAGATACGCAGTATTTT
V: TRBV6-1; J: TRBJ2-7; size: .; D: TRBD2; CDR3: CASSGLAGGSYEQYF; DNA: TGTGCCAGCAGTGGACTAGCGGGAGGGTCCTACGAGCAGTACTTC
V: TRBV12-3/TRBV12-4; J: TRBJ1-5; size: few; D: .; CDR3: CASSPQVLGNQPQHF; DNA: TGTGCCAGCAGCCCTCAGGTGTTGGGCAATCAGCCCCAGCATTTT
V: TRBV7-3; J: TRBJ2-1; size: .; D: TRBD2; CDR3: CASDQGLAGDNEQFF; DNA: TGTGCCAGCGACCAGGGACTAGCGGGAGACAATGAGCAGTTCTTC
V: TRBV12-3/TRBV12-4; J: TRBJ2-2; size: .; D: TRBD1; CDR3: CASRIGQGAAGELFF; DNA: TGTGCCAGCAGAATCGGACAGGGGGCTGCTGGGGAGCTGTTTTTT
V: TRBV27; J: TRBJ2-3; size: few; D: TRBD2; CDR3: CASSSLGTSGRVGFSTDTQYF; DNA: TGTGCCAGCAGTTCGTTAGGGACTAGCGGGAGGGTAGGGTTTAGCACAGATACGCAGTATTTT
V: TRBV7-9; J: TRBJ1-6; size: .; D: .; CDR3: CASSPADLSPLHF; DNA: TGTGCCAGCAGCCCGGCGGATTTATCACCCCTCCACTTT
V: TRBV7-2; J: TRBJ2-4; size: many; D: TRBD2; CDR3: CASSLGTSSAKNIQYF; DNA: TGTGCCAGCAGCTTGGGGACTAGTAGTGCCAAAAACATTCAGTACTTC